The T cell receptor beta chain described here comes from a study of blood T cells in healthy people across ages. Next came a second PCR, run for about 6 to 12 cycles, which used a sample-barcoded 5' primer along with a J-beta primer mix. In TCRdb, the 5' RACE reads were re-called with MiXCR into one record per CDR3 protein. Of about 1.8 million distinct CDR3 sequences detected, about 49% appear once; the ten largest clones hold more than 2%. In regard to this clonotype: One end of the junction does not line up with germline, which may come from a read error.

CDR1 and CDR2 from the germline V gene are SGHTA and FQGNSA. The CDR3 runs 15 residues. The sample taken for sequencing was blood. The chain recombines TRBV7-2 with TRBJ2-6, with D possibly TRBD2 on 6 matching bases. The receptor's source is a middle-aged woman in good health. The CDR3 region has the DNA TGTGCCAGCAGCTTAGCGGGGGGTGGGACCAACGTCCTGACTTTC. It translates to CASSLAGGGTNVLTF.